The source of this T cell receptor (beta chain) is a study of cytotoxic CD8 clonotypes in ibrutinib-treated CLL (dated by TCRdb to the early 2020s). Some background on the complete study: The cohort was composed of approximately 11 relapsed/refractory and around 14 treatment-naive patients; IGHV unmutated status was identified in roughly 18 patients. On average, each sample had roughly 260,000 productive templates and approximately 89,000 productive rearrangements. Of the 90 or so participants in the trial, about two dozen had longitudinal samples available. Cryopreserved peripheral blood mononuclear cells were collected before treatment, at response, and at either disease progression or sustained remission. Response samples were taken after a median of roughly a year on treatment, ranging from roughly 6 to 36 months. Partial responses were observed in about 24 patients and complete responses in 2; after a median follow-up of around 68 months, remission was maintained in around 14 patients and progression was observed in about twelve.

On a MiSeq, deep resolution sequencing aimed for a depth between 1 in 1 million and 1 in 200,000 T cells, with each clonotype covered 10x on average. The immunoSEQ hsTCRB Kit was used to generate TCR beta libraries. On the authors' methods: Data were analyzed with ImmunoSEQ Data Assistant and ImmunoSEQ Analyzer, with V, D and J genes assigned per IMGT definitions. Clonality, with values ranging from 0 to 1, was calculated as one minus the normalized Shannon entropy of productive rearrangement frequencies. Only overrepresented clonotypes making up at least 0.05% of each patient's repertoire were included in the public clonotype analysis. Roughly 12 age-matched healthy donor repertoires from immuneACCESS were used as controls for clonality. Entries here come from immuneACCESS through TCRdb and include only in-frame sequences with V and J called. Some clones fail to appear in such tables; in the studies checked, an unresolved V gene covers under half of the shortfall, and the cause of the remainder is unknown. The V and J calls and clone size are taken from that table; D and trimming were inferred from the DNA. Present in this sample are a few hundred thousand clones, about 77% of which were seen just once. Jointly, the top ten make up 6.5% to 8% of the sample.

For this clone: This clone's antigen is unknown. The record has no base qualities; no much larger clone is one base away.

Study-level results and caveats: Baseline clonality was found to be higher than that of age-matched healthy donors and was strongly correlated with circulating CD8+ T-cell counts. Public clonotypes were rare and either shrank or stayed stable during treatment, and the rise in clonality at ibrutinib response reflected expansion of private clonotypes. At ibrutinib response clonality went up, during sustained remission it held steady, and at progression it dropped back toward baseline. Sampling times were not matched between sustained-remission and progressing patients, and lymph node repertoires were not studied.

About 2 micrograms of genomic DNA were extracted from cryopreserved PBMCs for TCR beta library preparation. Longitudinal blood samples from CLL patients receiving ibrutinib monotherapy were subjected to high-throughput TCR beta sequencing. The patients were enrolled in a single-center, open-label phase 2 trial of ibrutinib monotherapy. This receptor was taken from a human donor with chronic lymphocytic leukemia. The source was PBMCs, collected before ibrutinib treatment.

Read as DNA, the sequence is TGTGCCAGCAGCTTGGGACTTTCTTACTATGGCTACACCTTC. This is translated as CASSLGLSYYGYTF. In this chain, TRBV11-1 is recombined with TRBJ1-2, with TRBD1 tentatively as D gene (5 bases match). Including cysteine and phenylalanine, the CDR3 has 14 amino acids. Solely the CDR3 DNA is kept, with 42 bases framed from the first base. CDR1 is given as SGHAT and CDR2 as FQDESV, both from the germline V gene (reference sequence). V sheds 3 bases and J sheds 3 bases, leaving 11 bases between their ends.